One sample yielded the 14 T cell receptor beta chains listed below, sequenced in a study of somatic mutations in cytotoxic T cells in rheumatoid arthritis. Sequenced by immunoSEQ multiplex PCR; TCRdb stores in-frame clones only, minus some. The sample carries about 25,000 clones, roughly 74% recorded once. The sequenced sample was CD8+ T cells sorted from blood. Every receptor here comes from a woman under 30 in good health.

V and J are TRBV28 and TRBJ1-4, with a tentative D call TRBD1 (5 bases). This CDR3 has 16 residues. Germline CDR1 reads MDHEN; CDR2 reads SYDVKM. V lost 4 bases and J lost 4, with 16 bases in between. CDR3 sequence reads: CASSWDMGRVNEKLFF. In DNA, the CDR3 is TGTGCCAGCAGTTGGGATATGGGCAGGGTTAATGAAAAACTGTTTTTT.

This clone was detected only a few times. V usage is TRBV6-5 and J usage is TRBJ1-2; D is unresolved. Germline CDR1 MNHEY, CDR2 SVGAGI. Trimming cost V 6 bases and J 3 bases, with 11 bases left between them. The CDR3 spans 13 residues. CDR3 nucleotides: TGTGCCAGCAGCCCCCCCGGTTACTATGGCTACACCTTC. It codes for CASSPPGYYGYTF.

The rearrangement joins TRBV9 to TRBJ1-2; possible D gene TRBD1, 6 bases. Germline CDR1 and CDR2: SGDLS and YYNGEE. The V end lost 0 bases, the J end lost 4 bases, and 13 bases lay between the germline ends. CDR3 size: 15 residues. The CDR3 reads CASSVGGGASYGYTF. The CDR3 bases are TGTGCCAGCAGCGTAGGTGGGGGGGCGAGCTATGGCTACACCTTC.

The rearrangement joins TRBV7-9 to TRBJ1-1, with D possibly being TRBD1 (6 bases). This CDR3 is built from 14 residues. V was clipped by 6 bases and J by 3 bases, with 14 bases between them. Per the germline V gene, CDR1 is SEHNR and CDR2 is FQNEAQ (reference sequence). The CDR3 spells CASRMGTGHTEAFF. In nucleotides, the CDR3 is TGTGCCAGCAGGATGGGTACAGGGCACACTGAAGCTTTCTTT.

This sequence joins TRBV4-2 and TRBJ1-2; no definite D call. The germline gives CDR1 LGHNA, CDR2 YNFKEQ. The CDR3 contains 13 residues. V lost 0 bases to trimming and J lost 10 bases, with 12 bases between them. DNA of the CDR3: TGTGCCAGCAGCCAAGATGGCCCGACGGACTACACCTTC. This sequence encodes CASSQDGPTDYTF.

The V call is TRBV10-3, the J call TRBJ2-1; no reliable D call. V shed 3 bases and J shed 3 bases, with 15 bases lying between them. The CDR3 is made up of 16 amino acids. Germline V CDR1 and CDR2: ENHRY, SYGVKD. The CDR3 DNA reads as TGTGCCATCAGTGATTTCGACCGTTCCCTCTACAATGAGCAGTTCTTC. As protein: CAISDFDRSLYNEQFF.

The chain carries TRBV30 and TRBJ2-7; the match to TRBD1 covers 9 bases. The CDR3 is made up of 14 amino acids. With V trimmed by 3 bases and J by 0 bases, 3 bases remained unmatched. Germline V gene data show CDR1 as GTSNPN and CDR2 as SVGIG (reference sequence). CDR3: CAWSGTGRSYEQYF. DNA for the CDR3: TGTGCCTGGAGCGGGACAGGGCGCTCCTACGAGCAGTACTTC.

The chain links TRBV7-9 to TRBJ1-1; TRBD1 might be the D (5 bases). Trimming stripped 6 bases from V and 11 bases from J, with 16 bases between. From germline, CDR1 is SEHNR and CDR2 FQNEAQ (reference sequence). The CDR3 has 12 residues. CDR3 loop: CASSTDYRLAFF. Written as DNA, the CDR3 is TGTGCCAGCAGTACCGACTACAGGCTGGCTTTCTTT.

This chain connects TRBV5-6 to TRBJ2-7; 10 bases are shared with TRBD2. CDR3 length equals 14 residues. Germline-derived CDR1 and CDR2 are SGHDT and YYEEEE. V shed 4 bases, J shed 9 bases, and the junction held 10 bases outside the gene matches. CDR3 nucleotides: TGTGCCAGCAGCCTGGTGCGACTAGCGGGCGTGCAGTACTTC. Translated: CASSLVRLAGVQYF.

The chain is built from TRBV21-1 and TRBJ2-7; the table's D call TRBD2 went unverified against the DNA. TRBV21-1 is noted as a pseudogene. The CDR3 is 15 residues long. CDR3 in DNA: TGTGCCAGCAGCAAAGGGAGGAACGGGTTCCACGAGCAGTACGTC. This codes for CASSKGRNGFHEQYV.

The chain uses TRBV5-5 and TRBJ1-3; the D gene is possibly TRBD1 (5 bases). Germline V lookup: CDR1 SGHKS, CDR2 YYEKEE (reference sequence). V lost 0 bases to trimming and J lost 8 bases, with 12 bases between them. The CDR3 totals 14 residues. The CDR3 DNA sequence: TGTGCCAGCAGCTTGGCCGCGGGGGTGGACACCATATATTTT. Amino acid sequence: CASSLAAGVDTIYF.

As to this clone: The CDR3 carries no conserved terminal phenylalanine or tryptophan, so it likely arises from a read error. No DNA is shown, since the ends of the CDR3 on it are uncertain; the CDR3 is the one TCRdb lists. The J gene is TRBJ2-3, the V gene TRBV2; the D call TRBD2 from the table was never checked on the DNA. Germline loops: CDR1 SNHLY, CDR2 FYNNEI. From its first to its last residue, the CDR3 has 12 amino acids. The CDR3 loop reads CASSEARIEDCT.

The V and J genes are TRBV2 and TRBJ2-1, with 8 bases identical to TRBD2. Looked up from germline, CDR1 is SNHLY and CDR2 is FYNNEI. The CDR3 is 13 amino acids. V shed 6 bases, J shed 6 bases, and the junction held 4 bases outside the gene matches. The CDR3 protein is CASSLGTSNEQFF. The DNA of the CDR3 is TGTGCCAGCAGCCTAGGGACTAGCAATGAGCAGTTCTTC.

A remark on this clone: Other DNA sequences of this sample code for an identical CDR3. The genes are TRBV4-1 and TRBJ2-1, with 7 bases matching TRBD1. Unmatched junction bases numbered 4, after V lost 1 base and J lost 4 bases. The CDR3 runs 15 residues. Germline-derived CDR1 and CDR2 are MGHRA and YSYEKL. The CDR3 loop reads CASSQGPGGYNEQFF. The DNA of the CDR3 is TGCGCCAGCAGCCAAGGACCAGGGGGTTACAATGAGCAGTTCTTC.